A single sample gave rise to the 2 T cell receptor beta chains below, sequenced in a study of shared clonotypes between healthy human individuals. Profiling relied on immunoSEQ multiplex PCR, and the TCRdb table lists in-frame clones only, not all of them. The data show some 1,100,000 clones, around 78% seen once. Sequencing was done on a sample of memory CD4+ T cells from PBMCs. The subset here: CD45RA-negative fraction. These receptor sequences come from a young man in good health. Some clones in this sample may be carry-over from other donors' samples.

In nucleotides, the CDR3 is TGTGCCAGCAGCCCGACAGGGAGTTCCCCTGGGGCCAACGTCCTGACTTTC. Residues: CASSPTGSSPGANVLTF. V gene TRBV5-4 combines with J gene TRBJ2-6, with 7 bases fitting TRBD1. V shed 4 bases, J shed 2 bases, and the junction held 9 bases outside the gene matches. The V gene's germline CDR1 is SGHNT and CDR2 YYREEE (reference sequence). The CDR3 covers 17 residues.

In DNA form, the CDR3 reads TGCGCCAGCAGCCAGACATCAATCAACTCTGGGGCCAACGTCCTGACTTTC. It codes for CASSQTSINSGANVLTF. This chain uses TRBV5-1 with TRBJ2-6; D gene uncertain. Looked up from germline, CDR1 is SGHRS and CDR2 is YFSETQ. Trimming stripped 4 bases from V and 0 bases from J, with 14 bases between. This CDR3 region has 17 residues.